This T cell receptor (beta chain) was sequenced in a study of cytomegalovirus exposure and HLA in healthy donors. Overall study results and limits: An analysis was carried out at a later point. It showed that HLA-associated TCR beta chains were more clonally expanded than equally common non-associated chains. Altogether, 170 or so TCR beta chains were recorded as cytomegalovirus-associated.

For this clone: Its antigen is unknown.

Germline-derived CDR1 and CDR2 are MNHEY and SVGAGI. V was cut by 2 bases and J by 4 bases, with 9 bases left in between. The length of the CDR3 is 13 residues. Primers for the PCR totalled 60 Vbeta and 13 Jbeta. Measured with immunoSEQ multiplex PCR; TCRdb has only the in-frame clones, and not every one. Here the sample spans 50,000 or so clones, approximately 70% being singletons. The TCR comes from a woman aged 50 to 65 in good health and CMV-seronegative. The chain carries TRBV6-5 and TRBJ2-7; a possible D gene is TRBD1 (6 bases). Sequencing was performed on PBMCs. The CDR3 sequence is CASSYGTLYEQYF. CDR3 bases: TGTGCCAGCAGTTACGGGACACTATACGAGCAGTACTTC.